At least ten counts were recorded for the clone carrying this T cell receptor beta chain. This sample was taken from a study of neurological immune-mediated disorders. The CDR3 is 15 residues long. Trimming took off 10 bases at V and 6 bases at J, with 21 bases between the two ends. TCRdb re-derived calls from the 5' RACE reads in MiXCR, one entry per CDR3 protein. The sample consists of approximately 19,000 distinct CDR3 sequences, around 16% of them appearing once. The rearrangement links TRBV12-3 or TRBV12-4 to TRBJ2-2, with D perhaps TRBD1 or TRBD2 (5 bases each). Sequencing was carried out using PBMCs. The TCR originated in a female donor with HTLV-1-associated myelopathy (HAM/TSP). DNA of the CDR3: TGTGCCAACAGCCCCATGGGACGTCTCGCCGGGGAGCTGTTTTTT. It specifies CANSPMGRLAGELFF.